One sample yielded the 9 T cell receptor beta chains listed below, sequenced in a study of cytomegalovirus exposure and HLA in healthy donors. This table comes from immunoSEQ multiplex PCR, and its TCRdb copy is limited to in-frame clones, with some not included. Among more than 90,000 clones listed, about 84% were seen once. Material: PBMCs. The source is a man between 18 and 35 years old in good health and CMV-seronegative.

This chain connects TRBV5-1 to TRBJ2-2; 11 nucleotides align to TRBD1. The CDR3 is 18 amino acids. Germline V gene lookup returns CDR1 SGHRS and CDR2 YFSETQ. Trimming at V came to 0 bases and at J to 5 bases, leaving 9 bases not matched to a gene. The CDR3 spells CASSLAPPGTGGTGELFF. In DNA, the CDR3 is TGCGCCAGCAGCTTGGCGCCCCCTGGGACAGGGGGGACCGGGGAGCTGTTTTTT.

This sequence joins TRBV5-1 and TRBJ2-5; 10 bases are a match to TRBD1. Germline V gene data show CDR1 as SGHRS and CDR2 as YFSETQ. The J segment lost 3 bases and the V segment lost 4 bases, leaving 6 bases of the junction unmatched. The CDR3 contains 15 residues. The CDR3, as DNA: TGCGCCAGCAGCACATCCGGGACAGGGGAAGAGACCCAGTACTTC. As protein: CASSTSGTGEETQYF.

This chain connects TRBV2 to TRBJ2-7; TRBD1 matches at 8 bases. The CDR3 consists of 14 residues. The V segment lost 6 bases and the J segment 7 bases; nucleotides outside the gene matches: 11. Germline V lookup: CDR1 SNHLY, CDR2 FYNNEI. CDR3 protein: CASRPRTGPGEQYF. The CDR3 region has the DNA TGTGCCAGCAGACCAAGGACAGGGCCGGGGGAGCAGTACTTC.

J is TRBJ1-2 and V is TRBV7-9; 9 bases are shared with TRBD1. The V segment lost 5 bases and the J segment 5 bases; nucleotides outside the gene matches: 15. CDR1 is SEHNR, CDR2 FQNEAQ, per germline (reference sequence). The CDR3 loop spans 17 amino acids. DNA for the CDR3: TGTGCCAGCAGCGAAGACGGCCCCTGGACAGGGGCGTATGGCTACACCTTC. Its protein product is CASSEDGPWTGAYGYTF.

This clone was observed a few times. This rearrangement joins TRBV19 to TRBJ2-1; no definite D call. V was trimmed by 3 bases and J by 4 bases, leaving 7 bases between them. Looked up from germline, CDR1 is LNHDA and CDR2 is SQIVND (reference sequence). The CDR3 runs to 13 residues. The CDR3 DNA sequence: TGTGCCAGTAGTATGCGAATTTACAATGAGCAGTTCTTC. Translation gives CASSMRIYNEQFF.

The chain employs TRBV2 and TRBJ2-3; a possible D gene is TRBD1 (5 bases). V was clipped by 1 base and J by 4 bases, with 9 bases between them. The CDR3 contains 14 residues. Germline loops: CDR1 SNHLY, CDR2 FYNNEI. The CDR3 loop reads CASSEVGASDTQYF. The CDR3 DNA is TGTGCCAGCAGTGAAGTAGGGGCTTCAGATACGCAGTATTTT.

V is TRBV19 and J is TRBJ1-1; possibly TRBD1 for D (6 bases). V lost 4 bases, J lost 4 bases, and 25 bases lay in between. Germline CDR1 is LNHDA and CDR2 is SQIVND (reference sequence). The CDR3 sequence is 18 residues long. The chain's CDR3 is CASSTPRGGREVVTEAFF. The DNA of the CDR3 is TGTGCCAGTAGTACCCCCCGTGGGGGGCGGGAGGTAGTCACTGAAGCTTTCTTT.

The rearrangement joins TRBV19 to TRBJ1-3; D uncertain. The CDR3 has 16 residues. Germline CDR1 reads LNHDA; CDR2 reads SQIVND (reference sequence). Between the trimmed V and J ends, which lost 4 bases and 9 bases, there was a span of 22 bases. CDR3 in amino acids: CASSNLRTGHGVTIYF. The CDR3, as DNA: TGTGCCAGTAGTAACTTAAGGACCGGGCACGGGGTCACCATATATTTT.

CDR3 in amino acids: CATSRRGGDYEQYF. The CDR3 nucleotides read TGTGCCACCAGCAGAAGAGGAGGCGACTACGAGCAGTACTTC. This chain uses TRBV15 with TRBJ2-7; a possible D gene is TRBD2 (5 bases). V lost 2 bases and J lost 3, with 11 bases in between. From germline, CDR1 is LNHNV and CDR2 YYDKDF (reference sequence). The CDR3 is made up of 14 amino acids.